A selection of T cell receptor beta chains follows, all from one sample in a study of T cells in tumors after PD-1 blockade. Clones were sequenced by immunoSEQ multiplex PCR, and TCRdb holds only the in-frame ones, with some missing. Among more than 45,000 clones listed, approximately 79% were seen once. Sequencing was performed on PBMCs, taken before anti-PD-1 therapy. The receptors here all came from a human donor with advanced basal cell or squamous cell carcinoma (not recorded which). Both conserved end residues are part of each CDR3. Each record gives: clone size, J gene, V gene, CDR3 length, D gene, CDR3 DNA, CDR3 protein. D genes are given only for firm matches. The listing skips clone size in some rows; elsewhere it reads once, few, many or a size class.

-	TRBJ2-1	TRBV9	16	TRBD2	TGTGCCAGCAGCGGAGGACTAGCGGGTGTTTACAATGAGCAGTTCTTC	CASSGGLAGVYNEQFF
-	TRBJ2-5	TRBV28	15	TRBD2	TGTGCCAGCACCCCGCTAGGACTAGCGGAAGAGACCCAGTACTTC	CASTPLGLAEETQYF
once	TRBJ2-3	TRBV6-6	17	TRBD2	TGTGCCAGCAGCCGAGGACTAGCGGGGGGTAGCACAGATACGCAGTATTTT	CASSRGLAGGSTDTQYF
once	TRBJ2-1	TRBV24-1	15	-	TGTGCCACCAGTGATTTGGGCAACAGCTACAATGAGCAGTTCTTC	CATSDLGNSYNEQFF
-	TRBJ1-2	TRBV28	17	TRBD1	TGTGCCAGCAGTTCGTCCCGGGACAGAAATAGTAACTATGGCTACACCTTC	CASSSSRDRNSNYGYTF
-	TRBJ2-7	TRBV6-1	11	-	TGTGCCAGCAGTGAATGGCAGGGGCAGTACTTC	CASSEWQGQYF
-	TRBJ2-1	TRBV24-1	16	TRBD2	TGTGCCACCAGTGACGTACTAGCGGGAGGAGGTAATGAGCAGTTCTTC	CATSDVLAGGGNEQFF
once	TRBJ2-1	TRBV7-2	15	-	TGTGCCAGCAGCTTATCATCGGCTAGCACCAATGAGCAGTTCTTC	CASSLSSASTNEQFF
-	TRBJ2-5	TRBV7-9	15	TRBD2	TGTGCCAGCAGCTCACAAGCGGGAAGGCAAGAGACCCAGTACTTC	CASSSQAGRQETQYF
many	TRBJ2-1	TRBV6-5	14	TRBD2	TGTGCCAGCAGTCCCCTGACTAGCGGGGCCGAGCAGTTCTTC	CASSPLTSGAEQFF
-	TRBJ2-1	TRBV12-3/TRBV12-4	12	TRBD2	TGTGCCAGCGCGGGGGGGTACAATGAGCAGTTCTTC	CASAGGYNEQFF
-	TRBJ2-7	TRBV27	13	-	TGTGCCAGCAGTGCGACAGGACCCTACGAGCAGTACTTC	CASSATGPYEQYF
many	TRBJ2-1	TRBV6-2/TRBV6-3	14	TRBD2	TGTGCCAGCAGCGGACTAGCGTGGTACAATGAGCAGTTCTTC	CASSGLAWYNEQFF
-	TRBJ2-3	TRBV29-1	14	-	TGCAGCGTTGGGAGGGCTCCTAGCACAGATACGCAGTATTTT	CSVGRAPSTDTQYF
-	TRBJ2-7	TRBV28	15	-	TGTGCCAGCAGTCCCCCAGGGATCAGCCCCTACGAGCAGTACTTC	CASSPPGISPYEQYF
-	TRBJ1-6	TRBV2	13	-	TGTGCCACCGTAGGTCAGAACAATTCACCCCTCCACTTT	CATVGQNNSPLHF
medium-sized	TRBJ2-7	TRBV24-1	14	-	TGTGCCACCAGTGATACGGACAATCCCTACGAGCAGTACTTC	CATSDTDNPYEQYF
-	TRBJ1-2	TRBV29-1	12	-	TGCAGCGTTGAAATGGGTAACTATGGCTACACCTTC	CSVEMGNYGYTF
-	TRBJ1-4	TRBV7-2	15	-	TGTGCCAGCAGCTTACAGGGTAGAAATAATGAAAAACTGTTTTTT	CASSLQGRNNEKLFF
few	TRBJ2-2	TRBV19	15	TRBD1	TGTGCCAGTAGTACGGGACAGGGGCATGTCGGGGAGCTGTTTTTT	CASSTGQGHVGELFF
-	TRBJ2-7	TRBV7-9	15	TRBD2	TGTGCCAGCAGCTTATCCGGGACTAGTGTCTACGAGCAGTACTTC	CASSLSGTSVYEQYF
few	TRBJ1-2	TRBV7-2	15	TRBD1	TGTGCCAGCAGCTTAGTTCCCAGGGGGGACTATGGCTACACCTTC	CASSLVPRGDYGYTF
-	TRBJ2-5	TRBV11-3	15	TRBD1	TGTGCCAGCAGCCCAGGGGGCAGGGACCAAGAGACCCAGTACTTC	CASSPGGRDQETQYF
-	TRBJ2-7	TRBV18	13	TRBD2	TGTGCCAGCTCACCAAACGGGAGGTACGAGCAGTACTTC	CASSPNGRYEQYF
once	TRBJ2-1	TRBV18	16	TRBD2	TGTGCCAGCTCACCACCAAGTCTAGCGGGACGAAATGAGCAGTTCTTC	CASSPPSLAGRNEQFF
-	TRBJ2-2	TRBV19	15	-	TGTGCCAGTATGCCGGGACAAACGAACACCGGGGAGCTGTTTTTT	CASMPGQTNTGELFF
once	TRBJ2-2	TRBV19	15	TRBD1	TGTGCCAGTAGTAACAGGGGCCGCGACACCGGGGAGCTGTTTTTT	CASSNRGRDTGELFF